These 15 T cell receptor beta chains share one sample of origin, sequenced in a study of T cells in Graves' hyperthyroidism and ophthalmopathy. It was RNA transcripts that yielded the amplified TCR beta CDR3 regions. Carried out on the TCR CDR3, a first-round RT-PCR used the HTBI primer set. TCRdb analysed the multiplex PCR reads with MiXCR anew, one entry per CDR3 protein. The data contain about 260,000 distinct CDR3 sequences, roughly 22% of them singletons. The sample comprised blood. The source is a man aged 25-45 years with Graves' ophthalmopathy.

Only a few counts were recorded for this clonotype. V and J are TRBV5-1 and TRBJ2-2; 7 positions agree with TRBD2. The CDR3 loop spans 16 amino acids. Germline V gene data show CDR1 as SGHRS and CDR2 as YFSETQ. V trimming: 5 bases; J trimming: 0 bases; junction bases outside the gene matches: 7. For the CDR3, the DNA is TGCGCCAGCAGTAACCGACTAGCACCGAACACCGGGGAGCTGTTTTTT. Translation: CASSNRLAPNTGELFF.

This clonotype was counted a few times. CDR3 bases: TGTGCCAGCAGCTTAATTGAGAGAGGGAGCGCTCCCAGTTACAATGAGCAGTTCTTC. Translating it yields CASSLIERGSAPSYNEQFF. This sequence joins TRBV7-9 and TRBJ2-1, with D possibly TRBD2 on 5 matching bases. With 2 bases removed from V and 4 bases from J, the gap between germline ends came to 24 bases. Germline assignment: CDR1 SEHNR and CDR2 FQNEAQ (reference sequence). The CDR3 extends over 19 amino acids.

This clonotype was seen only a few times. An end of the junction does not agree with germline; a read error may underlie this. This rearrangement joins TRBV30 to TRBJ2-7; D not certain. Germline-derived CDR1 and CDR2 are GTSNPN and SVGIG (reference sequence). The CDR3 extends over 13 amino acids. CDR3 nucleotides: TGTGCCTGTTTGGCAGCCCCAACCTACGAGCGGTACTTC. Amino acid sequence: CACLAAPTYERYF. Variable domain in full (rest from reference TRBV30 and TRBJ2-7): SQTIHQWPATLVQPVGSPLSLECTVEGTSNPNLYWYRQAAGRGLQLLFYSVGIGQISSEVPQNLSASRPQDRQFILSSKKLLLSDSGFYLCACLAAPTYERYFGPGTRLTVT.

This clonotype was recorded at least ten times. The CDR3 DNA reads TGCAGTGCTAGAAATGACAGGGCTCCCTACAATGAGCAGTTCTTC. Residues: CSARNDRAPYNEQFF. This chain joins TRBV20-1 and TRBJ2-1; 7 bases fit TRBD1. The J segment lost 2 bases and the V segment lost 2 bases, leaving 6 bases of the junction unmatched. From germline, CDR1 is DFQATT and CDR2 SNEGSKA (reference sequence). The CDR3 is made up of 15 amino acids.

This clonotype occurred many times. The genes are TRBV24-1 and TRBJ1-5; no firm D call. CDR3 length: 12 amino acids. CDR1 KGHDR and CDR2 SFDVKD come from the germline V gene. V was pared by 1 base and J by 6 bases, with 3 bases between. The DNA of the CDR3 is TGTGCCACCAGTGATTTTGGTCAGCCCCAGCATTTT. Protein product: CATSDFGQPQHF.

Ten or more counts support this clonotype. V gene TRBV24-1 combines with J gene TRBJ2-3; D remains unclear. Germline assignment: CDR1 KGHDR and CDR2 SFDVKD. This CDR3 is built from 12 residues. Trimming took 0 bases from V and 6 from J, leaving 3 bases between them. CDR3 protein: CATSDLSDTQYF. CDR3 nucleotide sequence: TGTGCCACCAGTGATTTGTCCGATACGCAGTATTTT.

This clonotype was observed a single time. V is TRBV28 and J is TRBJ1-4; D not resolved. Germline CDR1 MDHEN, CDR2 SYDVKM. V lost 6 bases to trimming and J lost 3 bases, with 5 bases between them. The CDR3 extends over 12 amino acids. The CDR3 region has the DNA TGTGCCAGCAGGATTTCTAATGAAAAACTGTTTTTT. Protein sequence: CASRISNEKLFF. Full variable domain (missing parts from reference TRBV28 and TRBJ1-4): DVKVTQSSRYLVKRTGEKVFLECVQDMDHENMFWYRQDPGLGLRLIYFSYDVKMKEKGDIPEGYSVSREKKERFSLILESASTNQTSMYLCASRISNEKLFFGSGTQLSVL.

CDR3 nucleotide sequence: TGTGCCAGCACCGGCTCTACAGGACCTAATCAGCCCCAGCATTTT. Translation gives CASTGSTGPNQPQHF. The rearrangement joins TRBV28 to TRBJ1-5; perhaps TRBD1 as D (5 bases). Looked up from germline, CDR1 is MDHEN and CDR2 is SYDVKM. This CDR3 comprises 15 residues. V lost 7 bases and J 4 bases, leaving 17 bases between the germline ends.

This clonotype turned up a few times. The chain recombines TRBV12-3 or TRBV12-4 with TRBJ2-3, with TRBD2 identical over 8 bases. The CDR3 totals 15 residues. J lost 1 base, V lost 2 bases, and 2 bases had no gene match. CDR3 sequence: CASSLIAGRTDTQYF. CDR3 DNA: TGTGCCAGCAGTTTAATAGCGGGACGCACAGATACGCAGTATTTT.

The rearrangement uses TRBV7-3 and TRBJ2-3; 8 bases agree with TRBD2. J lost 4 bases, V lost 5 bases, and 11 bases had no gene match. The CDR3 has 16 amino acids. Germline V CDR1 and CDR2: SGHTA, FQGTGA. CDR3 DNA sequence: TGTGCCAGCAGCCTAGGGACTAGTAGTTTAGCAGATACGCAGTATTTT. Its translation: CASSLGTSSLADTQYF.

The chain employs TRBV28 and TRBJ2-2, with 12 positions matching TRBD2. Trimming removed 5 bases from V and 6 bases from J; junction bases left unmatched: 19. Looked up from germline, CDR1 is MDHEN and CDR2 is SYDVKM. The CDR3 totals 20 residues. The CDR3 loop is CASSTHFTLAGGRGSGELFF. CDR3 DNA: TGTGCCAGCAGTACTCACTTTACACTAGCGGGAGGCCGGGGATCCGGGGAGCTGTTTTTT.

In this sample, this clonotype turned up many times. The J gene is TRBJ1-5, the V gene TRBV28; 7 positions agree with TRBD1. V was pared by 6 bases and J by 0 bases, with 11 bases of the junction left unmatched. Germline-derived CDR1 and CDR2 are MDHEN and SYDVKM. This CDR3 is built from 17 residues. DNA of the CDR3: TGTGCCAGCAGGAGGGACAGCAGTGGGTATAGCAATCAGCCCCAGCATTTT. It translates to CASRRDSSGYSNQPQHF.

The CDR3 region has the DNA TGTGCCAGCAGCATGGACAGCTACACAGATACGCAGTATTTT. It specifies CASSMDSYTDTQYF. The chain couples TRBV11-2 to TRBJ2-3, with TRBD1 as a possible D gene (6 bases). V was trimmed by 5 bases and J by 2 bases, leaving 11 bases between them. The CDR3 extends over 14 amino acids. The germline CDR1 and CDR2 sequences are SGHAT and FQNNGV.

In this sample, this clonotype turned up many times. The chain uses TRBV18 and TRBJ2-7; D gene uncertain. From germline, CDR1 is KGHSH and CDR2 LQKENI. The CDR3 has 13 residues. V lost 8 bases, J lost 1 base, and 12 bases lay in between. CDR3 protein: CASSPPSSYEQYF. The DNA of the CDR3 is TGTGCCAGCAGCCCCCCGAGTTCCTACGAGCAGTACTTC.

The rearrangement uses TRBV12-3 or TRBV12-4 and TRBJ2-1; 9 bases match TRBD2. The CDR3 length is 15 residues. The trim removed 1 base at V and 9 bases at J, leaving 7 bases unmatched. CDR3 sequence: CASSLERGDEGEQFF. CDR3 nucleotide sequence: TGTGCCAGCAGTTTAGAGCGGGGGGACGAAGGTGAGCAGTTCTTC.